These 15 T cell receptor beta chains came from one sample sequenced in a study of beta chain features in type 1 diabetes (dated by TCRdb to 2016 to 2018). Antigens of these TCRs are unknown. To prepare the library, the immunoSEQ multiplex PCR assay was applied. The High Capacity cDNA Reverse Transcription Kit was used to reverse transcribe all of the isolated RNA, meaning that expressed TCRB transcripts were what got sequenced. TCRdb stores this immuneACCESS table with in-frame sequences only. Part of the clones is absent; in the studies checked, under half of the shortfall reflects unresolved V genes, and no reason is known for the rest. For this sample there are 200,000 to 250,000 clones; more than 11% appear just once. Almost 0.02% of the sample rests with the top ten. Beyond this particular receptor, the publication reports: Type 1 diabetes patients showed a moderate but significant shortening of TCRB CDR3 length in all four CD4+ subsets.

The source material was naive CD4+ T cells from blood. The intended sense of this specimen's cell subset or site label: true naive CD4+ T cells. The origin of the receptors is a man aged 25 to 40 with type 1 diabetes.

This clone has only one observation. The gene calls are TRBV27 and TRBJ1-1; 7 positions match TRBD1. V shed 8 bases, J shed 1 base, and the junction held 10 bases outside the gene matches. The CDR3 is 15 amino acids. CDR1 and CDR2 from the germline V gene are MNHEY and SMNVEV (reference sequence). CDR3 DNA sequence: TGTGCCAGCTTCTGGGGGGACAGTGGGAACACTGAAGCTTTCTTT. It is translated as CASFWGDSGNTEAFF.

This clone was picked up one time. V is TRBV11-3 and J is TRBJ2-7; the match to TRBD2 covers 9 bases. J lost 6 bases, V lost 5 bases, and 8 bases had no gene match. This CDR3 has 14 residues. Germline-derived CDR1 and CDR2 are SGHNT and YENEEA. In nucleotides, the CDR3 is TGTGCCAGCAGCGGAGCGGGAGGAGTAGGCGAGCAGTACTTC. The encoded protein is CASSGAGGVGEQYF. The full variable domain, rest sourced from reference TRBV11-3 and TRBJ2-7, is EAGVVQSPRYKIIEKKQPVAFWCNPISGHNTLYWYLQNLGQGPELLIRYENEEAVDDSQLPKDRFSAERLKGVDSTLKIQPAELGDSAVYLCASSGAGGVGEQYFGPGTRLTVT.

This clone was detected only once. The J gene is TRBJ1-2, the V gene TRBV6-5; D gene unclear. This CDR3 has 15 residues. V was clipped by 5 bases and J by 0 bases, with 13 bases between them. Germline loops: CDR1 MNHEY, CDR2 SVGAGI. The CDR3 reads CASSKPGRSNYGYTF. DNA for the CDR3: TGTGCCAGCAGTAAACCGGGTCGCTCTAACTATGGCTACACCTTC.

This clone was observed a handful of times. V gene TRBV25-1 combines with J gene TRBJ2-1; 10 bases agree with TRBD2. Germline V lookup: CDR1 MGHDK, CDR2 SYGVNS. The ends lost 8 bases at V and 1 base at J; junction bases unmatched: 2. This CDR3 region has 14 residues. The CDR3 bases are TGTGCCAGCCAAGCGGGAGGGTCCTACAATGAGCAGTTCTTC. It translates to CASQAGGSYNEQFF.

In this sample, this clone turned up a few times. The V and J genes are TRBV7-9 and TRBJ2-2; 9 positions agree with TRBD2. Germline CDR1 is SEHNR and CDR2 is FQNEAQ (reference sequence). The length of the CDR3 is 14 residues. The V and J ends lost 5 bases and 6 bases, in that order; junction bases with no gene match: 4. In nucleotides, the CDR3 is TGTGCCAGCAGCGAGTTAGCGGGAGCCGGGGAGCTGTTTTTT. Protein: CASSELAGAGELFF.

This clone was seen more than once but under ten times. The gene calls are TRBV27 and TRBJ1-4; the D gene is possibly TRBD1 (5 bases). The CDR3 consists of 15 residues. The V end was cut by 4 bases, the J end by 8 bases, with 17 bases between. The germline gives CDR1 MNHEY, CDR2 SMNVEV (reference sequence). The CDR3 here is CASSSQGAAEEKLFF. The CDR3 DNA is TGTGCCAGCAGTTCCCAAGGGGCGGCCGAGGAAAAACTGTTTTTT.

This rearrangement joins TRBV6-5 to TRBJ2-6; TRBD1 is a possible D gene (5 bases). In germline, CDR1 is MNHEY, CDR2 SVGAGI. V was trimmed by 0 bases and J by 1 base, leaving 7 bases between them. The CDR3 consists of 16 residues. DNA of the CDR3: TGTGCCAGCAGTTACTCCTCAGGGTCTGGGGCCAACGTCCTGACTTTC. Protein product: CASSYSSGSGANVLTF.

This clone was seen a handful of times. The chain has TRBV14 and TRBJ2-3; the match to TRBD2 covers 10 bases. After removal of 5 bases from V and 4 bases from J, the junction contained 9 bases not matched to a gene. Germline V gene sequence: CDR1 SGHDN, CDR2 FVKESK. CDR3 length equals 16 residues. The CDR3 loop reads CASSKLAGNSPDTQYF. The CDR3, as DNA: TGTGCCAGCAGCAAACTAGCGGGAAATAGTCCAGATACGCAGTATTTT.

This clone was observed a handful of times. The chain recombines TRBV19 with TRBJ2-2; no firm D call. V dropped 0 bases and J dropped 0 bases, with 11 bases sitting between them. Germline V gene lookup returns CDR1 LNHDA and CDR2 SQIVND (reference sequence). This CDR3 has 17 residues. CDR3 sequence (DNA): TGTGCCAGTAGTATAGACAGCCTAGGATCGAACACCGGGGAGCTGTTTTTT. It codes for CASSIDSLGSNTGELFF.

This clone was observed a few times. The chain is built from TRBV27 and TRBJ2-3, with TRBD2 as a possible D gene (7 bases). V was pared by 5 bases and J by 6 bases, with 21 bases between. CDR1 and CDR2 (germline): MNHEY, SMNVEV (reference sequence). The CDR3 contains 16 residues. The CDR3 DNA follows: TGTGCCAGCAGTCGAGACGCCGGACTAGGGGGGGATACGCAGTATTTT. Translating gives CASSRDAGLGGDTQYF.

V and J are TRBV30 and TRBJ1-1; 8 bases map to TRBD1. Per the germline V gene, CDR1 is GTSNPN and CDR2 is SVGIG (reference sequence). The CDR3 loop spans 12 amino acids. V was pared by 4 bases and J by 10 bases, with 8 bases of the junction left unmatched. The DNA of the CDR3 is TGTGCCTGGACCGGGACAGGAAAGGGAGCTTTCTTT. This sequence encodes CAWTGTGKGAFF.

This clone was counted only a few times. The CDR3 loop is CASRRAGGYNNEQFF. CDR3 bases: TGTGCCAGCAGGAGAGCGGGAGGTTACAACAATGAGCAGTTCTTC. The chain has TRBV28 and TRBJ2-1; 9 positions match TRBD2. The CDR3 loop spans 15 amino acids. V lost 6 bases and J lost 5; bases outside the gene matches: 8. CDR1 and CDR2 (germline): MDHEN, SYDVKM. The variable domain in full, completed from reference TRBV28 and TRBJ2-1, reads DVKVTQSSRYLVKRTGEKVFLECVQDMDHENMFWYRQDPGLGLRLIYFSYDVKMKEKGDIPEGYSVSREKKERFSLILESASTNQTSMYLCASRRAGGYNNEQFFGPGTRLTVL.

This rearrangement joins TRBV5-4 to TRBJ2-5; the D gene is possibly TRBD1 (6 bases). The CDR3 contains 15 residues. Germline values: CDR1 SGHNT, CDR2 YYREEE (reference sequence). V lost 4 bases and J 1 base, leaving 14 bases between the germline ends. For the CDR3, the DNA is TGTGCCAGCAGCACAAACCGGGACACCCAAGAGACCCAGTACTTC. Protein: CASSTNRDTQETQYF.

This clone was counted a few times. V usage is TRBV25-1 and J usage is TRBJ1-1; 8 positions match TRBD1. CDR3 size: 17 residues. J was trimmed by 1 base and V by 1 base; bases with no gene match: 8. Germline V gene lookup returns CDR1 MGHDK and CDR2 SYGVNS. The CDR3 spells CASSELGTGGENTEAFF. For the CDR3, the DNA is TGTGCCAGCAGTGAATTAGGAACAGGGGGAGAGAACACTGAAGCTTTCTTT.

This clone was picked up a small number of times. The CDR3 here is CASTPRGGLAGRKDEQYF. Here the CDR3 DNA reads TGTGCCAGCACCCCCCGGGGCGGACTAGCGGGAAGGAAAGACGAGCAGTACTTC. The gene calls are TRBV11-2 and TRBJ2-7, with 12 nucleotides matching TRBD2. This CDR3 contains 18 residues. Germline assignment: CDR1 SGHAT and CDR2 FQNNGV. V shed 7 bases, J shed 5 bases, and the junction held 18 bases outside the gene matches.